These 9 T cell receptor beta chains share one sample of origin, sequenced in a study of T-cell memory formation after mild COVID-19. TCRdb reprocessed the 5' RACE reads via MiXCR and lists one record per CDR3 protein. The sample has under 50,000 distinct CDR3 sequences; 25% to 30% are singletons. The sequenced sample consisted of PBMCs or a T cell subset sorted from them (not recorded which). The receptor source for this set is a man aged 18 to 30 who had mild COVID-19 (a few samples of this study predate the infection). Cell type and time point are not known.

This clonotype has more than one count but fewer than ten. The genes are TRBV6-2 or TRBV6-3 and TRBJ1-5; maybe TRBD1 (5 bases). This CDR3 has 14 amino acids. CDR1 and CDR2 from the germline V gene are MNHEY and SVGEGT. Deletions cut 7 bases from V and 0 bases from J, with 10 bases between. Here the CDR3 reads CASKRTGSNQPQHF. The DNA for the CDR3 is TGTGCCAGCAAGAGAACAGGTAGCAATCAGCCCCAGCATTTT.

This clonotype was seen a few times. This chain uses TRBV7-8 with TRBJ2-3; the D gene is possibly TRBD2 (6 bases). Germline CDR1 reads SGHVS; CDR2 reads FQNEAQ. The CDR3 sequence is 14 residues long. Trimming cost V 5 bases and J 5 bases, with 14 bases left between them. CDR3 bases: TGTGCCAGCAGCCCTTGGGGGGTAGGAGATACGCAGTATTTT. It specifies CASSPWGVGDTQYF.

The chain joins TRBV12-3 or TRBV12-4 to TRBJ2-2, with D unresolved. Between the trimmed V and J ends, which lost 2 bases and 6 bases, there was a span of 13 bases. This CDR3 has 15 amino acids. The CDR3 region is CASSLSWDGPGELFF. The DNA of the CDR3 is TGTGCCAGCAGTTTATCATGGGATGGCCCCGGGGAGCTGTTTTTT.

This chain joins TRBV20-1 and TRBJ2-7; maybe TRBD1 (6 bases). The CDR3 consists of 13 residues. V was pared by 5 bases and J by 3 bases, with 14 bases between. Germline loops: CDR1 DFQATT, CDR2 SNEGSKA (reference sequence). CDR3 protein: CSAGRDTLYEQYF. DNA for the CDR3: TGCAGTGCTGGTAGGGACACACTCTACGAGCAGTACTTC.

The CDR3 coding sequence is TGTGCCAGCAGCCACCCCTTAGGGGAATCGCGGAACACTGAAGCTTTCTTT. As protein: CASSHPLGESRNTEAFF. This rearrangement joins TRBV4-2 to TRBJ1-1; possible D gene TRBD1, 5 bases. Germline values: CDR1 LGHNA, CDR2 YNFKEQ. The CDR3 length is 17 residues. V was trimmed by 3 bases and J by 1 base, leaving 18 bases between them.

The chain links TRBV5-1 to TRBJ1-1; D not resolved. The CDR3 has 13 amino acids. Per the germline V gene, CDR1 is SGHRS and CDR2 is YFSETQ. Trimming took off 3 bases at V and 8 bases at J, with 14 bases between the two ends. The CDR3 reads CASSWRRTREAFF. CDR3 DNA: TGCGCCAGCAGCTGGCGACGGACCAGAGAAGCTTTCTTT.

This clonotype was seen a few times. CDR3 DNA: TGCGCCAGCAGCTCTAACGGCGGGACAGGGTGGACAGATACGCAGTATTTT. Residues: CASSSNGGTGWTDTQYF. The gene calls are TRBV5-1 and TRBJ2-3; TRBD1 agrees at 9 bases. CDR3 length equals 17 residues. V was clipped by 3 bases and J by 3 bases; unmatched bases: 11. Germline V CDR1 and CDR2: SGHRS, YFSETQ.

The chain employs TRBV19 and TRBJ2-7; D is perhaps TRBD2 (6 bases). The ends were cut back, 6 bases at V and 5 bases at J, with 14 bases in the middle. The CDR3 consists of 13 residues. Germline V lookup: CDR1 LNHDA, CDR2 SQIVND (reference sequence). CDR3 region: CASSPGGSDEQYV. The CDR3 DNA is TGTGCCAGTAGCCCCGGGGGATCGGACGAGCAGTACGTC.

This clonotype was recorded a few times. This rearrangement joins TRBV3-1 to TRBJ2-3, with 8 bases fitting TRBD2. J was trimmed by 4 bases and V by 1 base; bases with no gene match: 1. CDR1 LGHDT and CDR2 YNNKEL come from the germline V gene (reference sequence). The CDR3 runs to 14 residues. DNA of the CDR3: TGTGCCAGCAGCCAAGGGCGGGGGGCAGATACGCAGTATTTT. It encodes CASSQGRGADTQYF.